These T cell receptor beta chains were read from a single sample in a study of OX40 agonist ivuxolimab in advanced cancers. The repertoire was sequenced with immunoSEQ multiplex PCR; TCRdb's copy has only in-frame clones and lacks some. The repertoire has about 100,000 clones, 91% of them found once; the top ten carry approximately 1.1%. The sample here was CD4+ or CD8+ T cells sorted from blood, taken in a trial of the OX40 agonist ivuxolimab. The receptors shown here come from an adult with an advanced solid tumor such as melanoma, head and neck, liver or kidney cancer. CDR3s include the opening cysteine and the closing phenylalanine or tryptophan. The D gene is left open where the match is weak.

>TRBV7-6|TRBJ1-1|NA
TGTGCCAGCAGCTCGCGAAGGGGGGTCGACACTGAAGCTTTCTTT
CASSSRRGVDTEAFF
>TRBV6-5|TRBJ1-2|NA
TGTGCCAGCAGTCCCCTCCGGGATCTACGGGGCTACACCTTC
CASSPLRDLRGYTF
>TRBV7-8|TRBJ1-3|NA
TGTGCCAGCAGCTTTGTCCGGGACCCCCAACGGGCTGGAAACACCATATATTTT
CASSFVRDPQRAGNTIYF
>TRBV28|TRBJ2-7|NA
TGTGCCAGCAGTCTGACAGTCTACGAGCAGTACTTC
CASSLTVYEQYF
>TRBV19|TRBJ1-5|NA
TGTGCCAGTAACTCCGCGGACAGCTTTAGGAATCAGCCCCAGCATTTT
CASNSADSFRNQPQHF
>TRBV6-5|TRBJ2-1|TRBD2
TGTGCCAGCAGTTATAGCGGGAGCAGAAATGAGCAGTTCTTC
CASSYSGSRNEQFF
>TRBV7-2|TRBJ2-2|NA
TGTGCCAGCAGCCCACGCAGCACCGGGGAGCTGTTTTTT
CASSPRSTGELFF
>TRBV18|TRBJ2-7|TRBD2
TGTGCCAGCTCACCCGGCTTAGCGGGGTACGAGCAGTACTTC
CASSPGLAGYEQYF
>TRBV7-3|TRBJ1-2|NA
TGTGCCAGCAGCTTAACTCGGGATTCATCCGAGCGCTATGGCTACACCTTC
CASSLTRDSSERYGYTF
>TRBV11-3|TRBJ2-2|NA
TGTGCCAGCAGCTTATTATTTTTACGGGGAAAGGAGCTGTTTTTT
CASSLLFLRGKELFF